These 27 T cell receptor beta chains originate from one sample sequenced in a study of T cells after posttransplantation cyclophosphamide. The data were produced by immunoSEQ multiplex PCR, yet TCRdb's version contains in-frame clones alone and is incomplete. The sample has about 66,000 clones, 90% to 95% seen once. Sequenced input: PBMCs. These receptors all stem from a woman aged 30 to 39 in good health and a related stem cell transplant donor.

The rearrangement links TRBV5-4 to TRBJ2-7; TRBD2 matches at 7 bases. CDR1 and CDR2 from the germline V gene are SGHNT and YYREEE (reference sequence). The CDR3 has 14 residues. Trimming took 0 bases from V and 6 from J; bases not matched to a gene: 6. The CDR3 is CASSLGSGGGEQYF. The DNA of the CDR3 is TGTGCCAGCAGCTTGGGATCGGGGGGAGGCGAGCAGTACTTC.

This clone was counted once. The chain uses TRBV11-2 and TRBJ1-2; 9 bases match TRBD1. Germline-derived CDR1 and CDR2 are SGHAT and FQNNGV. This CDR3 spans 15 amino acids. Unmatched junction bases numbered 5, after V lost 3 bases and J lost 3 bases. CDR3 in DNA: TGTGCCAGCAGCTTGGCTACAGGGGGCGACTATGGCTACACCTTC. It yields the protein CASSLATGGDYGYTF. Full variable domain (outside the CDR3, taken from reference TRBV11-2 and TRBJ1-2): EAGVAQSPRYKIIEKRQSVAFWCNPISGHATLYWYQQILGQGPKLLIQFQNNGVVDDSQLPKDRFSAERLKGVDSTLKIQPAKLEDSAVYLCASSLATGGDYGYTFGSGTRLTVV.

The chain joins TRBV5-4 to TRBJ2-3; 8 bases are shared with TRBD2. V dropped 0 bases and J dropped 4; count of bases not matched to a gene: 4. CDR3 length: 15 amino acids. In germline, CDR1 is SGHNT, CDR2 YYREEE (reference sequence). CDR3 region: CASSLAGGPPDTQYF. The CDR3 region has the DNA TGTGCCAGCAGCTTGGCGGGGGGGCCCCCAGATACGCAGTATTTT.

The chain joins TRBV30 to TRBJ2-1, with TRBD2 as a possible D gene (6 bases). The CDR3 is made up of 14 amino acids. Germline V gene lookup returns CDR1 GTSNPN and CDR2 SVGIG (reference sequence). The V end was cut by 4 bases, the J end by 9 bases, with 19 bases between. CDR3 in amino acids: CAWTLGLSGGEQFF. The CDR3 DNA follows: TGTGCCTGGACCCTGGGACTTAGTGGCGGTGAGCAGTTCTTC.

The chain has TRBV7-6 and TRBJ1-6, with 8 bases matching TRBD1. V lost 4 bases and J lost 0; bases outside the gene matches: 5. The CDR3 totals 17 residues. CDR1 is SGHVS, CDR2 FNYEAQ, per germline. This CDR3 reads CASSSRTGTSYNSPLHF. In nucleotides, the CDR3 is TGTGCCAGCAGCTCAAGGACAGGGACCTCCTATAATTCACCCCTCCACTTT.

J is TRBJ2-3 and V is TRBV5-1; D perhaps matches TRBD1 (6 bases). The ends were cut back, 0 bases at V and 1 base at J, with 12 bases in the middle. The CDR3 consists of 16 residues. The germline gives CDR1 SGHRS, CDR2 YFSETQ. The CDR3 bases are TGCGCCAGCAGCTTGGCCACAGGGTTAGGCACAGATACGCAGTATTTT. It translates to CASSLATGLGTDTQYF.

The V call is TRBV27, the J call TRBJ1-5; perhaps TRBD1 as D (6 bases). There are 16 residues in the CDR3. Germline CDR1 and CDR2: MNHEY and SMNVEV (reference sequence). Trimming took off 8 bases at V and 0 bases at J, with 17 bases between the two ends. For the CDR3, the DNA is TGTGCCAGCCGCACCGGACAGATTAATAGCAATCAGCCCCAGCATTTT. This codes for CASRTGQINSNQPQHF.

The V call is TRBV5-1, the J call TRBJ2-5; TRBD2 aligns across 9 bases. The CDR3 has 14 amino acids. Germline V gene data show CDR1 as SGHRS and CDR2 as YFSETQ. The V and J ends lost 4 bases and 0 bases, in that order; junction bases with no gene match: 1. CDR3 protein: CASSSGRYQETQYF. The CDR3 DNA follows: TGCGCCAGCAGCAGCGGGAGGTACCAAGAGACCCAGTACTTC. Combining the CDR3 with reference TRBV5-1 and TRBJ2-5 gives the whole variable domain KAGVTQTPRYLIKTRGQQVTLSCSPISGHRSVSWYQQTPGQGLQFLFEYFSETQRNKGNFPGRFSGRQFSNSRSEMNVSTLELGDSALYLCASSSGRYQETQYFGPGTRLLVL.

V and J are TRBV4-3 and TRBJ2-7, with TRBD1 matching 10 bases. CDR1 and CDR2 (germline): LGHNA, YSLEER. Trimming took 4 bases from V and 2 from J; bases not matched to a gene: 8. The CDR3 spans 16 residues. The CDR3 loop is CASSPSGTGETYEQYF. The CDR3, as DNA: TGCGCCAGCAGCCCGTCGGGGACAGGGGAGACCTACGAGCAGTACTTC.

The chain joins TRBV7-2 to TRBJ2-5, with 8 positions matching TRBD2. Trimming at V came to 2 bases and at J to 0 bases, leaving 5 bases not matched to a gene. Germline V gene lookup returns CDR1 SGHTA and CDR2 FQGNSA. The CDR3 has 16 residues. CDR3 in DNA: TGTGCCAGCAGCTTATGGTCTAGCGGGTACCAAGAGACCCAGTACTTC. Translating it yields CASSLWSSGYQETQYF.

The chain joins TRBV6-1 to TRBJ2-5, with 7 bases matching TRBD1. This CDR3 region has 14 residues. V lost 1 base and J lost 4; bases outside the gene matches: 3. Germline V gene sequence: CDR1 MNHNS, CDR2 SASEGT. The CDR3 region is CASSEVGGVETQYF. For the CDR3, the DNA is TGTGCCAGCAGTGAAGTAGGGGGCGTAGAGACCCAGTACTTC.

V is TRBV28 and J is TRBJ1-1; D not resolved. V was pared by 5 bases and J by 3 bases, with 16 bases between. This CDR3 has 15 residues. The germline V gene has CDR1 MDHEN and CDR2 SYDVKM. CDR3: CASSPSGSWYTEAFF. Written as DNA, the CDR3 is TGTGCCAGCAGTCCCTCCGGGTCATGGTACACTGAAGCTTTCTTT. The entire variable domain, with the rest obtained from reference TRBV28 and TRBJ1-1, is as follows: DVKVTQSSRYLVKRTGEKVFLECVQDMDHENMFWYRQDPGLGLRLIYFSYDVKMKEKGDIPEGYSVSREKKERFSLILESASTNQTSMYLCASSPSGSWYTEAFFGQGTRLTVV.

A word on this clone: The sample contains more than one DNA sequence encoding this CDR3. The chain joins TRBV4-3 to TRBJ2-5; TRBD2 matches at 7 bases. With 3 bases clipped from V and 5 bases from J, the junction kept 9 bases outside the gene matches. This CDR3 has 15 residues. Germline-derived CDR1 and CDR2 are LGHNA and YSLEER. CDR3 coding DNA: TGCGCCAGCAGCCACGGGACTTCAGCGGGGGAGACCCAGTACTTC. This codes for CASSHGTSAGETQYF.

This sequence joins TRBV11-2 and TRBJ2-7, with a weak D call TRBD2 (5 bases). This CDR3 is built from 17 residues. The V end was cut by 1 base, the J end by 2 bases, with 18 bases between. Germline CDR1 SGHAT, CDR2 FQNNGV. The CDR3 DNA is TGTGCCAGCAGCTTAGTCGCCATGACGGGGTCACCCTACGAGCAGTACTTC. Its protein is CASSLVAMTGSPYEQYF.

The chain joins TRBV6-5 to TRBJ2-3; 7 positions match TRBD1. This CDR3 comprises 14 residues. Germline V gene data show CDR1 as MNHEY and CDR2 as SVGAGI. V gave up 6 bases and J gave up 4 bases; unmatched junction bases: 7. This CDR3 reads CASSVVTGSDTQYF. The CDR3 DNA is TGTGCCAGCAGCGTAGTGACAGGGTCAGATACGCAGTATTTT.

V gene TRBV7-4 combines with J gene TRBJ2-7, with 9 bases aligning to TRBD2. The germline gives CDR1 SGHVT, CDR2 SQSDAQ. V trimming: 2 bases; J trimming: 2 bases; junction bases outside the gene matches: 7. CDR3 length equals 16 residues. The CDR3, as DNA: TGTGCCAGCAGCTTAAGGGGGACTAGCATTACCTACGAGCAGTACTTC. Its translation: CASSLRGTSITYEQYF.

The chain recombines TRBV9 with TRBJ1-1; weak D call: TRBD1 (5 bases). Germline values: CDR1 SGDLS, CDR2 YYNGEE. The germline V and J ends were trimmed by 4 bases and 4 bases, with 11 bases remaining between them. This CDR3 spans 13 amino acids. The CDR3: CASSLTTGTEAFF. DNA for the CDR3: TGTGCCAGCAGCCTTACTACAGGCACTGAAGCTTTCTTT.

This chain connects TRBV5-1 to TRBJ2-7, with 7 bases identical to TRBD1. Per germline, CDR1 SGHRS and CDR2 YFSETQ. This CDR3 contains 16 residues. After removal of 2 bases from V and 4 bases from J, the junction contained 12 bases not matched to a gene. CDR3 amino acids: CASSLRTDRASYEQYF. CDR3 DNA sequence: TGCGCCAGCAGCTTAAGGACCGACAGGGCGAGTTACGAGCAGTACTTC. Variable domain in full (rest from reference TRBV5-1 and TRBJ2-7): KAGVTQTPRYLIKTRGQQVTLSCSPISGHRSVSWYQQTPGQGLQFLFEYFSETQRNKGNFPGRFSGRQFSNSRSEMNVSTLELGDSALYLCASSLRTDRASYEQYFGPGTRLTVT.

The V gene is TRBV7-8, the J gene TRBJ2-1; 10 bases align to TRBD2. CDR1 is SGHVS, CDR2 FQNEAQ, per germline. The CDR3 contains 15 residues. The J segment lost 9 bases and the V segment lost 1 base, leaving 6 bases of the junction unmatched. CDR3 amino acids: CASSLGSGGASEQFF. DNA for the CDR3: TGTGCCAGCAGCTTAGGAAGCGGGGGGGCGAGTGAGCAGTTCTTC.

CDR3 bases: TGTGCCAGCAGGGAGGACGGATCCTACGAGCAGTACTTC. Amino acid sequence: CASREDGSYEQYF. This rearrangement joins TRBV2 to TRBJ2-7; a weak D match, TRBD2 (5 bases). This CDR3 has 13 amino acids. Trimming removed 6 bases at V and 1 base at J, with 10 bases between. Looked up from germline, CDR1 is SNHLY and CDR2 is FYNNEI.

V is TRBV10-3 and J is TRBJ2-3, with TRBD2 as a possible D gene (6 bases). This CDR3 is built from 13 residues. V shed 4 bases and J shed 4 bases, with 9 bases lying between them. Germline lookup yields CDR1 ENHRY and CDR2 SYGVKD. As DNA, the CDR3 is TGTGCCATCAGTGTCGGGGGACCAGATACGCAGTATTTT. It translates to CAISVGGPDTQYF.

This sequence joins TRBV7-2 and TRBJ1-1; no reliable D call. The germline V and J ends were trimmed by 1 base and 1 base, with 7 bases remaining between them. Germline CDR1 is SGHTA and CDR2 is FQGNSA. There are 14 residues in the CDR3. CDR3 bases: TGTGCCAGCAGCTTAGGTCTCCCGAACACTGAAGCTTTCTTT. Translation gives CASSLGLPNTEAFF.

The chain joins TRBV5-1 to TRBJ1-1; D remains ambiguous. CDR1 and CDR2 (germline): SGHRS, YFSETQ. The V and J ends lost 1 base and 11 bases respectively, with 18 bases between them. The CDR3 length is 14 residues. The CDR3, as DNA: TGCGCCAGCAGCTTGCAGGCAGGCACTCCGTCCGCTTTCTTT. Translated: CASSLQAGTPSAFF.

This clone has only one observation. The chain has TRBV7-6 and TRBJ2-7; D call uncertain. The CDR3 has 11 amino acids. The germline CDR1 and CDR2 sequences are SGHVS and FNYEAQ. V was pared by 3 bases and J by 7 bases, with 7 bases between. CDR3 residues: CASSLGREQYF. The DNA for the CDR3 is TGTGCCAGCAGCTTGGGCAGGGAGCAGTACTTC.

The V and J genes are TRBV10-3 and TRBJ1-6; D remains ambiguous. V dropped 0 bases and J dropped 7 bases, with 10 bases sitting between them. This CDR3 region has 15 residues. The germline V gene encodes CDR1 ENHRY and CDR2 SYGVKD. The CDR3 here is CAISESNLGNSPLHF. The CDR3 nucleotides are TGTGCCATCAGTGAGTCCAACCTGGGGAATTCACCCCTCCACTTT.

The genes are TRBV6-1 and TRBJ1-2; weak D call: TRBD1 (5 bases). V lost 2 bases and J 2 bases, leaving 12 bases between the germline ends. CDR1 and CDR2 from the germline V gene are MNHNS and SASEGT. The CDR3 runs to 15 residues. DNA of the CDR3: TGTGCCAGCAGTGAAACGGGGGACTTGAACTATGGCTACACCTTC. This sequence encodes CASSETGDLNYGYTF.

The chain carries TRBV2 and TRBJ2-5, with D hard to call. Germline V gene lookup returns CDR1 SNHLY and CDR2 FYNNEI. V lost 7 bases to trimming and J lost 5 bases, with 8 bases between them. The CDR3 spans 11 residues. The CDR3 sequence is CASKGMETQYF. The CDR3 DNA reads as TGTGCCAGCAAAGGGATGGAGACCCAGTACTTC.